This T cell receptor beta chain stems from a study of breast tumors, draining lymph nodes, adjacent tissues. Samples came from axillary lymph nodes draining the breast cancer. TCRdb reanalysed the multiplex PCR reads using MiXCR and keeps one entry per CDR3 protein. Of about 270,000 distinct CDR3 sequences in the sample, around 31% were seen once. CDR1 MNHNY and CDR2 SVGAGI come from the germline V gene (reference sequence). V was pared by 5 bases and J by 7 bases, with 10 bases of the junction left unmatched. The length of the CDR3 is 17 residues. Of note for this clonotype: Its cognate antigen is unknown.

Study results and caveats: Compared with basal-like, luminal-like tumors shared significantly more repertoire with nontumor tissue.

The receptor's source is a female donor with breast cancer. Some clones in this sample may be carry-over from other donors' samples. The sequenced sample consisted of axillary lymph node tissue. The chain employs TRBV6-6 and TRBJ1-6; 11 positions match TRBD1. The CDR3: CASSRQGGTGGNSPLHF. DNA of the CDR3: TGTGCCAGCAGTCGACAGGGCGGGACAGGGGGGAATTCACCCCTCCACTTT.